This entry lists 11 T cell receptor beta chains sequenced from one sample in a study of regulatory T cells in long-lasting Graves disease. HTBI primers from iRepertoire and Arm-PCR of CDR3 regions yielded the TCR beta libraries. TCRdb recomputed calls from the multiplex PCR reads with MiXCR, one row per CDR3 protein. The table has 550,000 or so distinct CDR3 sequences, 12% seen once. Time point here: newly diagnosed GD, antithyroid drugs for less than 3 months. From PBMCs, RNA was extracted and then used to make the TCR library. These same records also appear under a second study, on T cells in Graves' hyperthyroidism and ophthalmopathy.

Sequenced here: peripheral blood mononuclear cells (PBMCs), sampled at new diagnosis, from a patient treated with antithyroid drugs. Receptors originate from a woman aged 30 to 39 with Graves disease.

This clonotype was counted only a few times. The J gene is TRBJ2-2, the V gene TRBV19; D is uncertain. CDR1 LNHDA and CDR2 SQIVND come from the germline V gene (reference sequence). The ends were cut back, 4 bases at V and 5 bases at J, with 14 bases in the middle. The CDR3 has 15 residues. CDR3 nucleotide sequence: TGTGCCAGTAGTAATTTTGTTCGGCCGACCGGGGAGCTGTTTTTT. Protein product: CASSNFVRPTGELFF.

The V call is TRBV18, the J call TRBJ2-7; D call uncertain. This CDR3 is 14 amino acids long. Germline V gene data show CDR1 as KGHSH and CDR2 as LQKENI. Trimming removed 3 bases at V and 2 bases at J, with 11 bases between. The CDR3 bases are TGTGCCAGCTCACCCTCTCAGGCGACCTACGAGCAGTACTTC. Translated, it gives CASSPSQATYEQYF. Looking up the rest from reference TRBV18 and TRBJ2-7 gives the full variable domain: NAGVMQNPRHLVRRRGQEARLRCSPMKGHSHVYWYRQLPEEGLKFMVYLQKENIIDESGMPKERFSAEFPKEGPSILRIQQVVRGDSAAYFCASSPSQATYEQYFGPGTRLTVT.

This clonotype turned up a few times. The junction differs from germline at one of its ends, possibly a read error. This chain connects TRBV5-1 to TRBJ1-6, with D maybe TRBD1 (6 bases). CDR1 and CDR2 from the germline V gene are SGHRS and YFSETQ. The CDR3 sequence is 15 residues long. CDR3 DNA: TGTGCCAGCAGCTTGGTGCAGGGGCTGAATTCACCCCTCCACTTT. This sequence encodes CASSLVQGLNSPLHF.

V gene TRBV3-1 combines with J gene TRBJ2-7; no clear D gene. V lost 0 bases, J lost 2 bases, and 8 bases lay in between. This CDR3 has 14 amino acids. Germline assignment: CDR1 LGHDT and CDR2 YNNKEL (reference sequence). CDR3 DNA: TGTGCCAGCAGCCAAGATTGGAGACCCTACGAGCAGTACTTC. Protein sequence: CASSQDWRPYEQYF.

In its sample, this clonotype was seen many times. The chain combines TRBV7-9 with TRBJ1-2; maybe TRBD1 (5 bases). Germline assignment: CDR1 SEHNR and CDR2 FQNEAQ (reference sequence). This CDR3 region has 14 residues. Trimming removed 2 bases from V and 6 bases from J, with 13 bases in between. The CDR3 coding sequence is TGTGCCAGCAGCTTATTAGTCCGGGGGAATGGCTACACCTTC. Its translation: CASSLLVRGNGYTF.

This clonotype occurred a few times. The chain carries TRBV4-1 and TRBJ1-2; D not resolved. Germline CDR1 MGHRA, CDR2 YSYEKL. V lost 0 bases and J lost 3, with 8 bases in between. The CDR3 has 14 residues. In nucleotides, the CDR3 is TGCGCCAGCAGCCAAGAGCCGAAGGACTATGGCTACACCTTC. Protein product: CASSQEPKDYGYTF.

This clonotype was observed many times. The chain recombines TRBV12-3 or TRBV12-4 with TRBJ2-7, with D maybe TRBD2 (6 bases). CDR3 length: 17 amino acids. Deletions cut 0 bases from V and 0 bases from J, with 15 bases between. This chain's CDR3 is CASSLAGWGGPSYEQYF. CDR3 nucleotide sequence: TGTGCCAGCAGTTTAGCGGGTTGGGGAGGCCCCTCCTACGAGCAGTACTTC.

This clonotype was observed many times. The rearrangement uses TRBV11-2 and TRBJ2-1; a possible D gene is TRBD2 (6 bases). The CDR3 has 15 amino acids. Germline V gene sequence: CDR1 SGHAT, CDR2 FQNNGV. V was clipped by 7 bases and J by 9 bases, with 22 bases between them. This CDR3 reads CASTFQTGAGGEQFF. The CDR3 coding sequence is TGTGCCAGCACCTTCCAAACTGGGGCCGGGGGTGAGCAGTTCTTC.

The rearrangement links TRBV28 to TRBJ2-7; D is undetermined. V was clipped by 3 bases and J by 5 bases, with 11 bases between them. Germline CDR1 and CDR2: MDHEN and SYDVKM. There are 13 residues in the CDR3. The CDR3 DNA follows: TGTGCCAGCAGTTTTGCGCTTGGGGACGAGCAGTACTTC. Protein sequence: CASSFALGDEQYF.

This clonotype has at least ten counts. The chain carries TRBV6-1 and TRBJ2-7, with 10 bases identical to TRBD1. The V gene end was trimmed by 10 bases and the J gene end by 3 bases; junction bases not matched to a gene: 9. The germline V gene has CDR1 MNHNS and CDR2 SASEGT. The CDR3 covers 14 residues. CDR3 bases: TGTGCCACTAGACGGGACAGGGGTGGCTACGAGCAGTACTTC. This gives the protein CATRRDRGGYEQYF.

The sample holds one count of this clonotype. The rearrangement joins TRBV28 to TRBJ2-1; TRBD1 agrees at 7 bases. V dropped 6 bases and J dropped 5; count of bases not matched to a gene: 7. The CDR3 consists of 14 residues. Germline CDR1 is MDHEN and CDR2 is SYDVKM. CDR3 DNA sequence: TGTGCCAGCAGCGAACTAGACAGGGACAATGAGCAGTTCTTC. The encoded protein is CASSELDRDNEQFF. Looking up the rest from reference TRBV28 and TRBJ2-1 gives the full variable domain: DVKVTQSSRYLVKRTGEKVFLECVQDMDHENMFWYRQDPGLGLRLIYFSYDVKMKEKGDIPEGYSVSREKKERFSLILESASTNQTSMYLCASSELDRDNEQFFGPGTRLTVL.